This T cell receptor (beta chain) stems from a study of T cell repertoires in cytomegalovirus infection (dated by TCRdb to 2018 to 2020). Notes on the research overall: Recently identified HLA-C-restricted CMV epitopes, whose presentation resists viral immunomodulation, were targeted by peptide stimulations together with well-studied HLA-B-restricted epitopes. Donor HLA type was relevant to the analysis, because carriage of CMV infection together with the matching HLA type was indicated by public TCR beta signatures.

At least ten counts were recorded for this clonotype. Its specific antigen is unknown. No base qualities exist here, and no much larger clone lies one base off it. The investigation overall reported the following: Carriers of CMV infection plus the relevant HLA type were discriminated by the cumulative frequency of public TCR beta family members in the study cohort and in an independent roughly 380-donor cohort. The ex vivo response was dominated by HLA-C-restricted CMV-specific TCR beta clonotypes, which also provided the single most frequent clonotype in two of eight donors.

Trimming takes 7 bases from V and 2 bases from J, and the germline ends sit 12 bases apart. Measured from the cysteine to the phenylalanine, the CDR3 is 14 residues long. CDR3 DNA only is kept here, 42 bases in frame from base 1. In the germline V gene, CDR1 corresponds to LGHNT and CDR2 to FRNRAP. Taken with the paper, the label for treatment or condition translates to: in vitro stimulation with specific CMV peptide epitopes to enrich CMV-specific T cells. Data came from an Illumina HiSeq 1500. TCRdb passed the public sequencing reads through fastp at Q25 and MiXCR, retaining productive beta sequences. Under each unique CDR3 protein, matching rows form one entry showing the most common genes and DNA. This sample is represented by approximately 220,000 distinct CDR3 sequences; 35% to 40% of them were singletons. The ten largest account for approximately 59% of the sample.

This chain is built from TRBV12-5 and TRBJ1-3, with the D gene call left open. This TCR derives from a human donor in good health (CMV status not recorded). Some clones in this sample may be carry-over from other donors' samples. The sample consisted of CD8+ T cells from cultured PBMCs, taken from culture after CMV antigen stimulation. In nucleotide form, the sequence is TGTGCTAGTGCCTTTGGTGGGGCTGGAAACACCATATATTTT. Translated, this gives CASAFGGAGNTIYF.